Shown below are 32 T cell receptor beta chains from a single sample sequenced in a study of blood T cell repertoires in COVID-19. Clones were sequenced by immunoSEQ multiplex PCR, and TCRdb holds only the in-frame ones, with some missing. The sample shows some 220,000 clones, around 85% of them seen only once. Sequencing input: peripheral blood. Source of these receptors: a woman aged 60-75 years with active or convalescent COVID-19.

This clone appeared a few times. The chain carries TRBV9 and TRBJ2-3; TRBD2 might be the D (5 bases). Germline values: CDR1 SGDLS, CDR2 YYNGEE. Trimming took off 7 bases at V and 2 bases at J, with 11 bases between the two ends. This CDR3 is 13 amino acids long. The CDR3 loop reads CASGKRSTDTQYF. For the CDR3, the DNA is TGTGCCAGCGGTAAGCGGTCCACAGATACGCAGTATTTT.

The chain has TRBV28 and TRBJ1-5, with D possibly TRBD1 on 6 matching bases. This CDR3 has 14 residues. Trimming took off 6 bases at V and 3 bases at J, with 12 bases between the two ends. From germline, CDR1 is MDHEN and CDR2 SYDVKM. CDR3 nucleotides: TGTGCCAGCAGACCCGGACAGATCAATCAGCCCCAGCATTTT. This codes for CASRPGQINQPQHF.

The chain employs TRBV10-3 and TRBJ1-1, with 9 bases identical to TRBD1. This CDR3 has 14 amino acids. Germline V lookup: CDR1 ENHRY, CDR2 SYGVKD. V gave up 6 bases and J gave up 4 bases; unmatched junction bases: 6. CDR3 in amino acids: CAIRWGQGSTEAFF. Here the CDR3 DNA reads TGTGCCATCAGGTGGGGACAGGGCAGCACTGAAGCTTTCTTT.

The genes are TRBV6-5 and TRBJ1-3, with a possible D match to TRBD1 (5 bases). Germline-derived CDR1 and CDR2 are MNHEY and SVGAGI. V lost 6 bases, J lost 0 bases, and 9 bases lay in between. The CDR3 covers 14 residues. DNA of the CDR3: TGTGCCAGCAGCCAGGGTTTCTCTGGAAACACCATATATTTT. Translation: CASSQGFSGNTIYF.

The CDR3 DNA follows: TGTGCCAGCAGCTTGGGGTTAACAACTAACTATGGCTACACCTTC. This codes for CASSLGLTTNYGYTF. J is TRBJ1-2 and V is TRBV5-5; D gene unclear. The CDR3 length is 15 residues. Looked up from germline, CDR1 is SGHKS and CDR2 is YYEKEE (reference sequence). Between the trimmed V and J ends, which lost 0 bases and 0 bases, there was a span of 9 bases.

The chain links TRBV7-2 to TRBJ1-1, with TRBD1 matching over 10 bases. This CDR3 has 15 residues. Germline CDR1 reads SGHTA; CDR2 reads FQGNSA. Unmatched junction bases numbered 4, after V lost 1 base and J lost 5 bases. The CDR3 DNA follows: TGTGCCAGCAGCTTAGAGGGACAGGGGTTGACTGAAGCTTTCTTT. Encoded protein: CASSLEGQGLTEAFF.

The V gene is TRBV7-9, the J gene TRBJ1-4; TRBD1 agrees at 10 bases. The CDR3 has 15 residues. Germline V lookup: CDR1 SEHNR, CDR2 FQNEAQ (reference sequence). V was pared by 4 bases and J by 1 base, with 0 bases of the junction left unmatched. The DNA of the CDR3 is TGTGCCAGCAGCTGGACAGGGGGAACTAATGAAAAACTGTTTTTT. Translating gives CASSWTGGTNEKLFF.

V is TRBV30 and J is TRBJ1-6, with D unclear. Trimming shortened V by 5 bases and J by 0 bases, and 8 bases separated the two germline ends. CDR1 is GTSNPN, CDR2 SVGIG, per germline (reference sequence). The length of the CDR3 is 14 residues. CDR3 coding DNA: TGTGCCTGGGGCAGGCGCTCCTATAATTCACCCCTCCACTTT. Translated, it gives CAWGRRSYNSPLHF.

The chain recombines TRBV18 with TRBJ1-3, with D maybe TRBD1 (5 bases). The germline V and J ends were trimmed by 6 bases and 2 bases, with 20 bases remaining between them. CDR3 length: 17 amino acids. Germline V CDR1 and CDR2: KGHSH, LQKENI. CDR3 region: CASSSRTGDSAGNTIYF. The CDR3 nucleotides read TGTGCCAGCTCGTCGCGAACGGGGGACTCTGCTGGAAACACCATATATTTT.

This rearrangement joins TRBV10-2 to TRBJ1-2; D uncertain. The CDR3 sequence is 14 residues long. V was trimmed by 2 bases and J by 6 bases, leaving 13 bases between them. Germline V gene sequence: CDR1 WSHSY, CDR2 SAAADI. CDR3 sequence (DNA): TGCGCCAGCAGTGAGAGTGCCCTAGGAGATGGCTACACCTTC. This gives the protein CASSESALGDGYTF.

The chain couples TRBV9 to TRBJ1-6, with D possibly TRBD1 on 5 matching bases. Trimming stripped 2 bases from V and 10 bases from J, with 13 bases between. This CDR3 region has 14 residues. Germline V gene data show CDR1 as SGDLS and CDR2 as YYNGEE. The CDR3 DNA is TGTGCCAGCAGCGTTAGGACATCCCACTCACCCCTCCACTTT. Translated: CASSVRTSHSPLHF.

CDR3 protein: CASSLWEEGYEQYV. The CDR3, as DNA: TGTGCCAGCAGCTTATGGGAGGAGGGCTACGAGCAGTACGTC. V gene TRBV7-8 combines with J gene TRBJ2-7; perhaps TRBD2 as D (6 bases). The CDR3 has 14 residues. Germline-derived CDR1 and CDR2 are SGHVS and FQNEAQ. With 2 bases removed from V and 3 bases from J, the gap between germline ends came to 11 bases.

The V gene is TRBV7-9, the J gene TRBJ2-7; 7 nucleotides match TRBD2. Germline loops: CDR1 SEHNR, CDR2 FQNEAQ (reference sequence). The CDR3 loop spans 16 amino acids. J was trimmed by 4 bases and V by 4 bases; bases with no gene match: 13. CDR3 DNA: TGTGCCAGCAGCTCATGGGGGGGTACTACCTTTTACGAGCAGTACTTC. Encoded protein: CASSSWGGTTFYEQYF. The whole variable domain, remainder taken from reference TRBV7-9 and TRBJ2-7, is DTGVSQNPRHKITKRGQNVTFRCDPISEHNRLYWYRQTLGQGPEFLTYFQNEAQLEKSRLLSDRFSAERPKGSFSTLEIQRTEQGDSAMYLCASSSWGGTTFYEQYFGPGTRLTVT.

The chain links TRBV2 to TRBJ2-2; D gene unclear. Germline V gene data show CDR1 as SNHLY and CDR2 as FYNNEI. Trimming shortened V by 9 bases and J by 0 bases, and 8 bases separated the two germline ends. The CDR3 has 13 amino acids. CDR3 nucleotides: TGTGCCAGTCGGAGTCCGAACACCGGGGAGCTGTTTTTT. It specifies CASRSPNTGELFF.

The chain uses TRBV20-1 and TRBJ1-2, with 8 positions matching TRBD1. With V trimmed by 3 bases and J by 0 bases, 6 bases remained unmatched. Germline CDR1 and CDR2: DFQATT and SNEGSKA (reference sequence). The CDR3 loop spans 15 amino acids. In nucleotides, the CDR3 is TGCAGTGCTAGTGCCGGGACAGGCGCTAACTATGGCTACACCTTC. This codes for CSASAGTGANYGYTF.

The chain uses TRBV11-3 and TRBJ1-1; D perhaps matches TRBD1 (5 bases). Germline CDR1 is SGHNT and CDR2 is YENEEA. Deletions cut 1 base from V and 10 bases from J, with 7 bases between. The CDR3 extends over 11 amino acids. The CDR3 sequence: CASSLGGIAFF. CDR3 bases: TGTGCCAGCAGCTTAGGGGGCATAGCTTTCTTT.

This clone was picked up one time. V is TRBV30 and J is TRBJ2-7, with D maybe TRBD1 (5 bases). The CDR3 contains 12 residues. Germline V gives CDR1 GTSNPN, CDR2 SVGIG (reference sequence). V dropped 0 bases and J dropped 5 bases, with 8 bases sitting between them. In DNA form, the CDR3 reads TGTGCCTGGAGTGTAAGGGGTAACGAGCAGTACTTC. Protein sequence: CAWSVRGNEQYF.

V is TRBV5-4 and J is TRBJ1-4, with 11 nucleotides matching TRBD1. CDR1 and CDR2 from the germline V gene are SGHNT and YYREEE (reference sequence). The J segment lost 6 bases and the V segment lost 0 bases, leaving 1 base of the junction unmatched. This CDR3 spans 15 amino acids. As DNA, the CDR3 is TGTGCCAGCAGCTTGGGGGGACAGGGGGATGAAAAACTGTTTTTT. This gives the protein CASSLGGQGDEKLFF.

The V gene is TRBV24-1, the J gene TRBJ2-1, with TRBD2 identical over 12 bases. The germline V gene encodes CDR1 KGHDR and CDR2 SFDVKD. Unmatched junction bases numbered 6, after V lost 3 bases and J lost 7 bases. CDR3 length: 16 amino acids. The CDR3 DNA sequence: TGTGCCACCAGTGATAGACTAGCGGGAGCCTTGAATGAGCAGTTCTTC. Protein: CATSDRLAGALNEQFF.

This clone was seen a few times. The chain has TRBV13 and TRBJ2-7, with 13 bases aligning to TRBD2. The V segment lost 1 base and the J segment 4 bases; nucleotides outside the gene matches: 7. The CDR3 has 17 amino acids. In germline, CDR1 is PRHDT, CDR2 FYEKMQ (reference sequence). CDR3 loop: CASSLVRGLAGSYEQYF. The CDR3, as DNA: TGTGCCAGCAGCTTAGTTCGGGGACTAGCGGGAAGTTACGAGCAGTACTTC.

This clone occurred a few times. The chain combines TRBV29-1 with TRBJ2-1; weak D call: TRBD2 (6 bases). The CDR3 is 14 residues long. Germline CDR1 and CDR2: SQVTM and ANQGSEA. V was cut by 6 bases and J by 5 bases, with 17 bases left in between. Here the CDR3 DNA reads TGCAGCGTCCTGCTGGGCGGGACGGACAATGAGCAGTTCTTC. The encoded protein is CSVLLGGTDNEQFF.

The chain has TRBV7-3 and TRBJ2-2, with D tentatively TRBD2 (6 bases). V lost 6 bases to trimming and J lost 5 bases, with 13 bases between them. CDR1 and CDR2 (germline): SGHTA, FQGTGA. The CDR3 totals 14 residues. Here the CDR3 DNA reads TGTGCCAGCAGACCAGGGAGGAGAACCGGGGAGCTGTTTTTT. This sequence encodes CASRPGRRTGELFF.

This rearrangement joins TRBV19 to TRBJ2-2, with unresolved D. The CDR3 totals 13 residues. Trimming cost V 3 bases and J 5 bases, with 7 bases left between them. Germline CDR1 LNHDA, CDR2 SQIVND (reference sequence). In nucleotides, the CDR3 is TGTGCCAGTAGTATCTTGGCAACCGGGGAGCTGTTTTTT. Its translation is CASSILATGELFF.

The rearrangement links TRBV18 to TRBJ2-5, with D tentatively TRBD2 (5 bases). V dropped 3 bases and J dropped 5 bases, with 16 bases sitting between them. This CDR3 has 15 residues. Germline-derived CDR1 and CDR2 are KGHSH and LQKENI. CDR3 protein: CASSPRSRGLETQYF. The CDR3 DNA reads TGTGCCAGCTCACCGCGTAGTAGAGGGCTGGAGACCCAGTACTTC. Filled out from reference TRBV18 and TRBJ2-5, the complete variable domain reads NAGVMQNPRHLVRRRGQEARLRCSPMKGHSHVYWYRQLPEEGLKFMVYLQKENIIDESGMPKERFSAEFPKEGPSILRIQQVVRGDSAAYFCASSPRSRGLETQYFGPGTRLLVL.

This clone was recorded once. The chain is built from TRBV9 and TRBJ2-1; TRBD2 matches 11 bases. V gave up 0 bases and J gave up 10 bases; unmatched junction bases: 9. The CDR3 loop spans 16 amino acids. From germline, CDR1 is SGDLS and CDR2 YYNGEE. CDR3 loop: CASSVGSGGAVREQFF. CDR3 nucleotides: TGTGCCAGCAGCGTAGGTAGCGGGGGGGCGGTTAGGGAGCAGTTCTTC.

The J gene is TRBJ2-3, the V gene TRBV19; 7 nucleotides line up with TRBD1. Looked up from germline, CDR1 is LNHDA and CDR2 is SQIVND (reference sequence). CDR3 length: 14 amino acids. The J segment lost 2 bases and the V segment lost 5 bases, leaving 4 bases of the junction unmatched. The CDR3 protein is CASSQDRSTDTQYF. For the CDR3, the DNA is TGTGCCAGTAGTCAGGACAGGTCCACAGATACGCAGTATTTT.

This chain connects TRBV5-1 to TRBJ1-5, with a weak D call TRBD1 (6 bases). This CDR3 has 15 amino acids. V gave up 0 bases and J gave up 2 bases, with 9 bases separating them. The germline CDR1 and CDR2 sequences are SGHRS and YFSETQ. Written as DNA, the CDR3 is TGCGCCAGCAGCTTGGGGGCAGGGGGCAATCAGCCCCAGCATTTT. This codes for CASSLGAGGNQPQHF.

The chain employs TRBV5-1 and TRBJ1-3, with D tentatively TRBD1 (6 bases). CDR3 length equals 16 residues. V was shortened by 4 bases and J by 8 bases, with 22 bases between the two germline ends. Per the germline V gene, CDR1 is SGHRS and CDR2 is YFSETQ. CDR3 DNA: TGCGCCAGCAGCCAGGACAGCCCCTCTCTGAGGGACACCATATATTTT. Its protein is CASSQDSPSLRDTIYF.

The chain joins TRBV19 to TRBJ2-7, with D uncertain. Germline CDR1 is LNHDA and CDR2 is SQIVND (reference sequence). CDR3 size: 11 residues. V lost 8 bases and J 6 bases, leaving 11 bases between the germline ends. In DNA form, the CDR3 reads TGTGCCAGTTCCTTAGCCGGCGAGCAGTACTTC. Translated, it gives CASSLAGEQYF.

This chain links TRBV3-1 (or the pseudogene TRBV3-2) with TRBJ2-1, with TRBD2 matching over 8 bases. J lost 7 bases, V lost 0 bases, and 5 bases had no gene match. Germline CDR1 and CDR2: LGHDT and YNNKEL (reference sequence). The CDR3 totals 15 residues. The CDR3 loop reads CASSQDFSGNNEQFF. DNA of the CDR3: TGTGCCAGCAGCCAAGATTTTAGCGGGAATAATGAGCAGTTCTTC.

This clone was counted a single time. The chain carries TRBV7-9 and TRBJ2-3; TRBD1 agrees at 9 bases. Looked up from germline, CDR1 is SEHNR and CDR2 is FQNEAQ (reference sequence). The CDR3 sequence is 16 residues long. Trimming cost V 2 bases and J 1 base; bases outside gene matches: 4. The CDR3 DNA sequence: TGTGCCAGCAGCTTACTGGGACAGGGCCGCACAGATACGCAGTATTTT. Its translation: CASSLLGQGRTDTQYF.

This sequence joins TRBV6-6 and TRBJ2-5; D call uncertain. From germline, CDR1 is MNHNY and CDR2 SVGAGI (reference sequence). With 6 bases removed from V and 1 base from J, the gap between germline ends came to 15 bases. The CDR3 contains 15 residues. For the CDR3, the DNA is TGTGCCAGCAGCCCTCCTATACGTGGCCAAGAGACCCAGTACTTC. It is translated as CASSPPIRGQETQYF.